This entry concerns a single T cell receptor (beta chain). The age range of participants was about 18 to 89 years, with residence in about two dozen US areas. Methods used by the authors: The assay estimated nucleated cells by amplifying reference gene primers. The assay was immunoSEQ multiplex PCR, and TCRdb's table has in-frame clones only and misses some. V, J and clone size are taken as reported in that table, and D and trimming were inferred from the DNA itself. This sample has roughly 310,000 clones, with 70% to 90% found just once. These data come from a study of blood T cell repertoires in COVID-19. The ends lost 1 base at V and 4 bases at J; junction bases unmatched: 3. The CDR3 contains 14 residues. CDR1 and CDR2 (germline): KGHSH, LQKENI.

The chain has TRBV18 and TRBJ1-1; TRBD1 agrees at 7 bases. Sequencing was performed on PBMCs or T cells enriched from blood (not recorded which). This TCR came from a woman aged 35 to 49 who had recovered from COVID-19. The CDR3 nucleotides are TGTGCCAGCTCACCACAGGGGGCGGGCACTGAAGCTTTCTTT. Its translation: CASSPQGAGTEAFF.